The rows below give T cell receptor beta chains drawn from one sample of a study of T cells in Graves' hyperthyroidism and ophthalmopathy. One entry per CDR3 protein, called by TCRdb with MiXCR from the multiplex PCR reads. This table holds about 710,000 distinct CDR3 sequences, around 17% found once. The sample comprised blood. These receptor sequences come from a man aged 18 to 30 with Graves' hyperthyroidism. Both conserved end residues are part of each CDR3. The order of the fields is D gene, V gene, clone size, J gene, CDR3 DNA, CDR3 protein. D genes are given only for firm matches. Where a row states a size, it is once, few, many or the class of an expanded clone; other rows omit it.

.,TRBV20-1,few,TRBJ2-1,TGCAGTGCTAGTTCTTACTCCTTTGGCAATGAGCAGTTCTTC,CSASSYSFGNEQFF
.,TRBV10-3,few,TRBJ1-2,TGTGCCATCAGGCCCCCAGGGAGGGGCTACACCTTC,CAIRPPGRGYTF
.,TRBV28,.,TRBJ2-7,TGTGCCAGCAGTTTCAGGCGCTCCTACGAGCAGTACTTC,CASSFRRSYEQYF
TRBD1,TRBV2,.,TRBJ2-7,TGTGCCAGCAGTGAACCTTTTGTCAGGGGGAACGAGCAGTACTTC,CASSEPFVRGNEQYF
TRBD1,TRBV29-1,many,TRBJ2-6,TGCAGCGTTGAAGAGTACAGGGGCATCTCTGGGGCCAACGTCCTGACTTTC,CSVEEYRGISGANVLTF
TRBD2,TRBV24-1,.,TRBJ2-2,TGTGCCACCAGTGAGTCTGCGGGAGGGGTAACCGGGGAGCTGTTTTTT,CATSESAGGVTGELFF
.,TRBV15,.,TRBJ2-3,TGTGCCACCAGCAGCCTGGGGGATACGCAGTATTTT,CATSSLGDTQYF
.,TRBV5-1,.,TRBJ2-3,TGCGCCAGCAGCTTCTTTGGGGGACGCACAGATACGCAGTATTTT,CASSFFGGRTDTQYF
TRBD2,TRBV29-1,.,TRBJ2-1,TGCAGCGTTGTGACTAGCGTCAGGGATGAGCAGTTCTTC,CSVVTSVRDEQFF
.,TRBV2,many,TRBJ2-1,TGTGCCAGCGGGATCCACAATGAGCAGTTCTTC,CASGIHNEQFF
.,TRBV12-3/TRBV12-4,many,TRBJ2-7,TGTGCCAGCAGCGAACAAGGACTAACCTACGAGCAGTACTTC,CASSEQGLTYEQYF
.,TRBV6-1,.,TRBJ2-2,TGTGCCAGCAGCCTAGACCCTAGCAGGACCGGGGAGCTGTTTTTT,CASSLDPSRTGELFF
TRBD2,TRBV12-3/TRBV12-4,.,TRBJ2-1,TGTGCCAGCAGTCGGACTAGCGGAGGCCTTAATGAGCAGTTCTTC,CASSRTSGGLNEQFF
.,TRBV29-1,.,TRBJ2-2,TGCAGCGCTGGGGGGAGATCGAACACCGGGGAGCTGTTTTTT,CSAGGRSNTGELFF
.,TRBV30,.,TRBJ2-7,TGTGCCTGGAACGGTGGGGTGGGGGACGAGCAGTACTTC,CAWNGGVGDEQYF
.,TRBV20-1,.,TRBJ2-2,TGCAGTGCTAGAGATCCACGTGGGAGCGGGGAGCTGTTTTTT,CSARDPRGSGELFF
TRBD1,TRBV18,many,TRBJ2-7,TGTGCCAGCAGCTTGGGACAGAGCTCCTACGAGCAGTACTTC,CASSLGQSSYEQYF
.,TRBV11-3,.,TRBJ2-7,TGTGCCAGCAGCCCAAGGAGGGACACCTACGAGCAGTACTTC,CASSPRRDTYEQYF
.,TRBV15,.,TRBJ2-1,TGTGCCACCAGCAGAGTCTTGACAGATGCCTACAATGAGCAGTTCTTC,CATSRVLTDAYNEQFF
.,TRBV11-2,many,TRBJ2-7,TGTGCCAGCAGCTTAGGGGACTCAAAAGGGAGTTACGAGCAGTACTTC,CASSLGDSKGSYEQYF
TRBD1,TRBV19,.,TRBJ1-2,TGTGCCAGTAGTCCGGGCAGGGGGCGAGCCTGGACCACCTTC,CASSPGRGRAWTTF
.,TRBV19,.,TRBJ1-1,TGTGCCAGTAGTACCCCTAGGCGGACGTATACTGAAGCTTTCTTT,CASSTPRRTYTEAFF
TRBD1,TRBV28,many,TRBJ2-7,TGTGCCAGCAGTCCCGGGGGGACAGGGTTTTACGAGCAGTACTTC,CASSPGGTGFYEQYF
TRBD2,TRBV7-9,.,TRBJ2-1,TGTGCCAGCTGCTGGGGGGGGGAGGATGAGCAGTTCTTC,CASCWGGEDEQFF
.,TRBV6-6,few,TRBJ2-2,TGTGCCAGCAGTTACTCGGGCAGGGGCGTCACCGGGGAGCTGTTTTTT,CASSYSGRGVTGELFF
.,TRBV28,.,TRBJ2-2,TGTGCCAGCCCGGGGTTATTGGCGGGGAGCACCGGGGAGCTGTTTTTT,CASPGLLAGSTGELFF
.,TRBV2,many,TRBJ2-1,TGTGCCAGCACCTATAGAAAGCAATCAGGATACAATGAGCAGTTCTTC,CASTYRKQSGYNEQFF
.,TRBV5-4,.,TRBJ2-3,TGTGCCAGCAGCTTGGTCAACCGGCCAGATACGCAGTATTTT,CASSLVNRPDTQYF
TRBD2,TRBV19,.,TRBJ2-2,TGTGCCAGTAGTATGGCGGGAGGGCCGGCCGGGGAGCTGTTTTTT,CASSMAGGPAGELFF
.,TRBV7-9,many,TRBJ2-1,TGTGCCAGCAGGTTCGGGACTTCCTACAATGAGCAGTTCTTC,CASRFGTSYNEQFF
.,TRBV7-2,many,TRBJ2-7,TGTGCCAGCAGCCCAAAGCGGGTCTCCTACGAGCAGTACTTC,CASSPKRVSYEQYF
.,TRBV6-1,few,TRBJ1-2,TGTGCCAGCAGTTTCTATGAAGGCTACACCTTC,CASSFYEGYTF
.,TRBV2,many,TRBJ1-2,TGTGCCAGCAGGGCGGCTAACTATGGCTACACCTTC,CASRAANYGYTF
TRBD2,TRBV7-2,.,TRBJ2-3,TGTGCCAGCAGCTTCTCTAGCGGGGGGACGCAGTATTTT,CASSFSSGGTQYF
TRBD1,TRBV29-1,.,TRBJ2-5,TGCAGCGTTCGGAGGGGGACAGGTCGACAAGAGACCCAGTACTTC,CSVRRGTGRQETQYF
TRBD2,TRBV15,.,TRBJ2-5,TGTGCCACCAGCAGAGTCGACGCGGGAGTGAAAGAGACCCAGTACTTC,CATSRVDAGVKETQYF
TRBD1,TRBV10-3,many,TRBJ2-5,TGTGCCATTTCCGGGACAGGGGGCGCGGAGACCCAGTACTTC,CAISGTGGAETQYF
.,TRBV25-1,.,TRBJ1-5,TGTGCCAGCAGAGAAGGATCATTGCCCCAGCATTTT,CASREGSLPQHF
.,TRBV15,few,TRBJ2-1,TGTGCCACCAGCAGGAAGGGTTTAAACCCCACCTACAATGAGCAGTTCTTC,CATSRKGLNPTYNEQFF
TRBD1,TRBV20-1,many,TRBJ2-3,TGCAGTGCTGAGGATCGGGACAGGGGGCCGACAGATACGCAGTATTTT,CSAEDRDRGPTDTQYF
.,TRBV2,.,TRBJ1-5,TGTGCCAGCACCGAAAGGGATAGCAATCAGCCCCAGCATTTT,CASTERDSNQPQHF
TRBD1,TRBV28,few,TRBJ1-1,TGTGCCAGCAGTTTCGGACAGGACCTTGAAGCTTTCTTT,CASSFGQDLEAFF
.,TRBV19,.,TRBJ2-5,TGTGCCAGTAGTATTGACCATAGCCAAGAGACCCAGTACTTC,CASSIDHSQETQYF
.,TRBV28,many,TRBJ1-2,TGTGCCAGCAGTTTTCAGGAAACCTTCTATGGCTACACCTTC,CASSFQETFYGYTF
.,TRBV7-3,many,TRBJ2-3,TGTGCCAGCAGCGCCGTAGGGCCAGATACGCAGTATTTT,CASSAVGPDTQYF